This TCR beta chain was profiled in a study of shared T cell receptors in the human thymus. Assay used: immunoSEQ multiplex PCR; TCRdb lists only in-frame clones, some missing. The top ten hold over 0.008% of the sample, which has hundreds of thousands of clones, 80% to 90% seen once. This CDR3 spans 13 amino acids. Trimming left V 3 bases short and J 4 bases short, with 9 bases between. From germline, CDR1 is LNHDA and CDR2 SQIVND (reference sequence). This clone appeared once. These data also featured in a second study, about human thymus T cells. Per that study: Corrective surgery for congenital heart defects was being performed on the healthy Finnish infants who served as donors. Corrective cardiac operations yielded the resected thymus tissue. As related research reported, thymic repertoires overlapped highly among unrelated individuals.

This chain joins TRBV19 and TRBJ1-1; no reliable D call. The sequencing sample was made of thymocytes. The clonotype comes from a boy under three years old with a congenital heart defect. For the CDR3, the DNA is TGTGCCAGTAGTATCCGTCTAAGCACTGAAGCTTTCTTT. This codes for CASSIRLSTEAFF.